This T cell receptor beta chain stems from a study of T-cell memory formation after mild COVID-19. Whole-study findings and limits: The main location of contracting CD4+ clones was CM and EM, and that of contracting CD8+ clones was EMRA.

Comment on this clonotype: Antigen: not known.

TCRdb called the 5' RACE reads again in MiXCR, with one record for every CDR3 protein. Of 350,000 to 450,000 distinct CDR3 sequences in the sample, about 20% are singletons; the top ten hold roughly 8.4%. The CDR3 totals 16 residues. Germline V gene data show CDR1 as MNHEY and CDR2 as SMNVEV (reference sequence). V dropped 4 bases and J dropped 3; count of bases not matched to a gene: 8. The chain combines TRBV27 with TRBJ2-7; 11 positions match TRBD1. This receptor was taken from an adult woman who had mild COVID-19 (a few samples of this study predate the infection). Cell type and time point are not known. The specimen sequenced was PBMCs or a T cell subset sorted from them (not recorded which). In DNA, the CDR3 is TGTGCCAGCAGTTGGGACCCGGGACAGGGGGTCTACGAGCAGTACTTC. This sequence encodes CASSWDPGQGVYEQYF.